This T cell receptor beta chain was documented in a study of PD-L1 blockade in urothelial cancer. Across the whole study: In terms of prior chemotherapy, patients had received 0 to 3 regimens. Whole-study results and caveats: Where pretreatment blood TCR clonality fell below the median, better survival was predicted. At the 3-week point, tumor-associated blood clones expanded more in durable-benefit patients.

Turning to this clone: What it recognizes is unknown.

Losses at the gene ends were 5 bases for V and 1 base for J; bases not matched to a gene: 8. CDR1 and CDR2 (germline): SGHVS, FQNEAQ. This CDR3 region has 15 residues. Time point defined: peripheral blood 6 weeks after treatment start. Sequencing was performed with immunoSEQ multiplex PCR; in TCRdb, only in-frame clones are kept and a portion is missing. The sample consists of about 120,000 clones, roughly 86% of them appearing once. The TCR originated in a man in his fifties with urothelial cancer. The V and J genes are TRBV7-8 and TRBJ2-7, with 7 bases fitting TRBD2. Sequences were derived from PBMCs, sampled around atezolizumab (anti-PD-L1) treatment. In nucleotides, the CDR3 is TGTGCCAGCAGCCGAAGCGGGATAGTGTCCTACGAGCAGTACTTC. Translation: CASSRSGIVSYEQYF.